This T cell receptor (beta chain) was sequenced during a study of T cell changes during pregnancy in multiple sclerosis. Sequencing was performed with immunoSEQ multiplex PCR; in TCRdb, only in-frame clones are kept and a portion is missing. The sample holds under 40,000 clones, roughly 90% seen once. The J segment lost 2 bases and the V segment lost 9 bases, leaving 8 bases of the junction unmatched. There are 14 residues in the CDR3. Germline values: CDR1 KGHSH, CDR2 LQKENI. This chain connects TRBV18 to TRBJ1-2; the match to TRBD1 covers 8 bases. Sequenced material: CD4+ T cells from peripheral blood mononuclear cells, taken before pregnancy. This TCR derives from a female donor with multiple sclerosis, enrolled in a pregnancy study. This chain's CDR3 is CASFPGQENYGYTF. The DNA of the CDR3 is TGTGCCAGTTTCCCGGGACAGGAGAACTATGGCTACACCTTC.